Described below is a single T cell receptor beta chain sequence and its context. Its specificity is not known. This record belongs to a study of PD-1 blockade in classical Hodgkin lymphoma. Looking at the study overall: Every 2 weeks, patients got 3 mg/kg intravenous nivolumab. Study-level points and caveats: Exclusion covered patients beginning nivolumab under 1 year post-ASCT.

Trimming took 0 bases from V and 0 from J, leaving 11 bases between them. The CDR3 runs 16 residues. Germline V gene sequence: CDR1 LNHNV, CDR2 YYDKDF (reference sequence). Generated by immunoSEQ multiplex PCR, the TCRdb table keeps only in-frame clones and is missing some. The table lists roughly 61,000 clones, around 89% of them singletons. Brentuximab vedotin exposure varied among the patients, all of whom had relapsed after autologous stem cell transplantation. The V and J genes are TRBV15 and TRBJ1-2; D unresolved. The receptor's source is a human donor with classical Hodgkin lymphoma. The specimen comprised peripheral blood mononuclear cells (PBMCs), sampled at baseline. CDR3 in DNA: TGTGCCACCAGCAGAGATCTGGGCAGCTCTAACTATGGCTACACCTTC. Translated, it gives CATSRDLGSSNYGYTF.